The next 8 T cell receptor beta chains were all read from a single sample in a study of radiotherapy plus CTLA-4 blockade in lung cancer (dated by TCRdb to 2017 to 2018). The library was obtained by the immunoSEQ multiplex PCR assay. Drawn from immuneACCESS, this table holds only the in-frame rearrangements with V and J called that TCRdb kept. Clones are partly lost; checked studies trace under half to an unresolved V gene and leave the rest unexplained. The table for this sample lists roughly 14,000 clones; around 87% of them were counted only once. The ten largest clones add up to around an eighth of the sample. The source was peripheral blood, collected from a patient treated with radiotherapy plus ipilimumab. Every receptor here comes from a human donor with non-small cell lung cancer that progressed on radiotherapy plus ipilimumab. Some clones in this sample may be carry-over from other donors' samples.

In this sample, this clone turned up once. The chain joins TRBV7-8 to TRBJ2-1; 12 bases match TRBD2. V trimming: 5 bases; J trimming: 8 bases; junction bases outside the gene matches: 16. Germline CDR1 is SGHVS and CDR2 is FQNEAQ. The CDR3 runs 18 residues. This CDR3 reads CASSQTSILAGGLHEQFF. The CDR3 nucleotides are TGTGCCAGCAGCCAAACCTCTATACTAGCGGGAGGTCTCCATGAGCAGTTCTTC.

This clone has only one observation. V and J are TRBV4-2 and TRBJ1-1; D may be TRBD1 (5 bases). The ends were cut back, 6 bases at V and 6 bases at J, with 17 bases in the middle. This CDR3 contains 14 residues. Germline CDR1 is LGHNA and CDR2 is YNFKEQ. CDR3 protein: CASRTRGVSAEAFF. The CDR3 DNA sequence: TGTGCCAGCAGAACCCGGGGGGTTAGCGCTGAAGCTTTCTTT.

CDR3: CASSPKGGGNQPQHF. CDR3 nucleotides: TGTGCCAGCAGCCCTAAGGGGGGGGGCAATCAGCCCCAGCATTTT. This sequence joins TRBV7-2 and TRBJ1-5, with TRBD1 as a possible D gene (6 bases). Trimming left V 5 bases short and J 2 bases short, with 13 bases between. CDR1 and CDR2 from the germline V gene are SGHTA and FQGNSA. There are 15 residues in the CDR3.

This clone has just one count. The genes are TRBV19 and TRBJ2-7, with TRBD2 as a possible D gene (5 bases). Trimming took off 10 bases at V and 3 bases at J, with 16 bases between the two ends. The CDR3 consists of 13 residues. CDR1 LNHDA and CDR2 SQIVND come from the germline V gene (reference sequence). This CDR3 reads CATATAGYYEQYF. Here the CDR3 DNA reads TGTGCCACCGCCACTGCGGGTTACTACGAGCAGTACTTC.

The chain uses TRBV19 and TRBJ2-3; no clear D gene. Germline CDR1 is LNHDA and CDR2 is SQIVND (reference sequence). The CDR3 is 12 residues long. Between the trimmed V and J ends, which lost 5 bases and 3 bases, there was a span of 6 bases. The CDR3 loop is CASSPRTDTQYF. DNA for the CDR3: TGTGCCAGTAGTCCCAGGACAGATACGCAGTATTTT.

This chain uses TRBV27 with TRBJ1-2; D perhaps matches TRBD1 (6 bases). V gave up 8 bases and J gave up 9 bases, with 16 bases separating them. CDR1 is MNHEY, CDR2 SMNVEV, per germline (reference sequence). This CDR3 is 12 amino acids long. This CDR3 reads CASARTDGSYTF. The CDR3 nucleotides read TGTGCCAGCGCCCGGACAGACGGAAGCTACACCTTC.

The chain is built from TRBV9 and TRBJ1-1, with TRBD1 as a possible D gene (5 bases). Trimming left V 4 bases short and J 1 base short, with 14 bases between. CDR1 SGDLS and CDR2 YYNGEE come from the germline V gene. This CDR3 is built from 15 residues. The CDR3 sequence: CASSPRSGGNTEAFF. Written as DNA, the CDR3 is TGTGCCAGCAGCCCTCGGTCCGGGGGGAACACTGAAGCTTTCTTT.

This clone was seen only once. The chain combines TRBV5-1 with TRBJ1-6; the D is unclear. The CDR3 extends over 14 amino acids. V gave up 1 base and J gave up 5 bases, with 7 bases separating them. Germline-derived CDR1 and CDR2 are SGHRS and YFSETQ. DNA for the CDR3: TGCGCCAGCAGCTTGTTAGAAGATAATTCACCCCTCCACTTT. Amino acids: CASSLLEDNSPLHF.